This TCR beta chain comes out of a study of breast tumors, draining lymph nodes, adjacent tissues. From the multiplex PCR reads, TCRdb called clonotypes with MiXCR, one entry per CDR3 protein. The sample includes 150,000 to 200,000 distinct CDR3 sequences, roughly 30% of them seen just once. Trimming pared 2 bases from V and 3 bases from J, leaving 12 bases between. The germline CDR1 and CDR2 sequences are PRHDT and FYEKMQ (reference sequence). This CDR3 contains 15 residues. This clonotype was observed many times. Axillary draining lymph nodes of breast cancer patients supplied the node samples. This receptor was obtained from a female donor with breast cancer. Some clones in this sample may be carry-over from other donors' samples. The genes are TRBV13 and TRBJ2-3; D may match TRBD1 or TRBD2 (5 bases each). Sequences were obtained from axillary lymph node tissue. In DNA form, the CDR3 reads TGTGCCAGCAGCTTAACCGGGGCGGCGACAGATACGCAGTATTTT. It yields the protein CASSLTGAATDTQYF.